This T cell receptor beta chain comes out of a study of T cell responses to AZD1222 COVID-19 vaccine. Study observations and caveats: Vaccine-associated CD4 TCRs ranged over spike, dominating at 160-218 and 743-854. Once two AZD1222 doses were given, Spike-specific TCR breadth and depth went up. White British ancestry dominated among donors, who included more females, and clonal diversity was possibly underestimated.

This CDR3 spans 15 amino acids. V lost 3 bases and J 8 bases, leaving 16 bases between the germline ends. The germline V gene encodes CDR1 KGHSH and CDR2 LQKENI. About this clone itself: Its antigen remains unidentified.

TCRdb's table, derived via immunoSEQ multiplex PCR, lists solely in-frame clones and lacks some. The sample gives roughly 160,000 clones, roughly nine tenths of which show up once; around 1.1% is in the top ten. The TCR sequence derives from an adult who received the AZD1222 COVID-19 vaccine. The sequences come from peripheral blood, collected 28 days after the second AZD1222 dose. This chain connects TRBV18 to TRBJ1-4; a possible D gene is TRBD1 (6 bases). In nucleotides, the CDR3 is TGTGCCAGCTCACCCCGAGGGGGGGCCATCGAAAAACTGTTTTTT. Its protein product is CASSPRGGAIEKLFF.